This is a list of T cell receptor beta chains from one sample in a study of shared clonotypes between healthy human individuals. Profiled with immunoSEQ multiplex PCR; TCRdb holds only in-frame clones, not every one. Of 2 million to 2.5 million clones in the sample, around 92% were seen once. Sample: naive CD4+ T cells from PBMCs. Receptor source: a man younger than 35 in good health. Some clones in this sample may be carry-over from other donors' samples. Each CDR3 is given with its conserved first and last residue. Each record gives: clone size, V gene, J gene, D gene, CDR3 protein, CDR3 DNA. The D gene is left open where the match is weak. Clone size is not always given. Where it is, it says once, few, many or a class for expanded clones.

>.|TRBV28|TRBJ2-4|TRBD1
CASSRGQLTNIQYF
TGTGCCAGCAGTCGGGGACAGCTCACAAACATTCAGTACTTC
>.|TRBV4-1|TRBJ2-5|.
CASSQNGGGETQYF
TGCGCCAGCAGCCAAAATGGGGGGGGCGAGACCCAGTACTTC
>.|TRBV9|TRBJ2-6|.
CASSDRGSGANVLTF
TGTGCCAGCAGCGACAGAGGCTCTGGGGCCAACGTCCTGACTTTC
>.|TRBV6-1|TRBJ1-2|.
CASSAGGNYGYTF
TGTGCCAGCAGTGCCGGCGGTAACTATGGCTACACCTTC
>.|TRBV5-4|TRBJ2-7|TRBD2
CASSLGRTSAPGEQYF
TGTGCCAGCAGCTTGGGGAGGACTAGCGCTCCCGGGGAGCAGTACTTC
>.|TRBV7-8|TRBJ2-2|.
CASSLAGPGELFF
TGTGCCAGCAGCTTAGCTGGTCCCGGGGAGCTGTTTTTT
>.|TRBV15|TRBJ1-2|.
CATSKIYRDGYTF
TGTGCCACCAGCAAGATTTACAGAGATGGCTACACCTTC
>.|TRBV6-5|TRBJ1-5|.
CASRRSRENNQPQHF
TGTGCCAGCAGGCGAAGCCGGGAAAACAATCAGCCCCAGCATTTT
>.|TRBV6-1|TRBJ2-7|TRBD1
CASSEQLPGQGNEQYF
TGTGCCAGCAGTGAACAGCTCCCGGGACAGGGGAACGAGCAGTACTTC
>.|TRBV29-1|TRBJ1-5|.
CSAGGGGRSQPQHF
TGCAGCGCCGGGGGCGGGGGGCGCTCCCAGCCCCAGCATTTT
>few|TRBV2|TRBJ1-2|.
CASRDSGLPNYGYTF
TGTGCCAGCAGGGACTCGGGGCTGCCTAACTATGGCTACACCTTC
>few|TRBV5-6|TRBJ1-4|.
CASSSGSREKLFF
TGTGCCAGCAGCTCAGGATCGAGGGAAAAACTGTTTTTT
>.|TRBV29-1|TRBJ2-2|.
CSVEDQSGELFF
TGCAGCGTTGAAGATCAATCCGGGGAGCTGTTTTTT
>.|TRBV5-4|TRBJ1-2|.
CASSPWGAGPGGYTF
TGTGCCAGCAGCCCGTGGGGGGCAGGGCCGGGCGGCTACACCTTC
>.|TRBV7-2|TRBJ1-5|.
CASSLARGSNQPQHF
TGTGCCAGCAGCTTAGCAAGGGGCAGCAATCAGCCCCAGCATTTT
>.|TRBV18|TRBJ1-1|.
CASSPSHGDTEAFF
TGTGCCAGCTCACCATCACATGGGGACACTGAAGCTTTCTTT
>.|TRBV18|TRBJ2-7|TRBD1
CASSNDRESSYEQYF
TGTGCCAGCTCAAACGACAGGGAAAGCTCCTACGAGCAGTACTTC
>once|TRBV7-8|TRBJ2-7|.
CASSSTVGEQYF
TGTGCCAGCAGCTCTACGGTGGGGGAGCAGTACTTC
>.|TRBV28|TRBJ1-2|.
CASSSGNAHYGYTF
TGTGCCAGCAGCTCAGGGAACGCGCACTATGGCTACACCTTC
>.|TRBV18|TRBJ1-2|TRBD1
CASSLSPGTGEEGYTF
TGTGCCAGCTCACTTAGCCCCGGGACAGGGGAAGAAGGCTACACCTTC
>.|TRBV28|TRBJ2-1|.
CASRDRHNEQFF
TGTGCCAGCAGGGACCGCCACAATGAGCAGTTCTTC
>.|TRBV7-9|TRBJ1-1|TRBD1
CASSRTGGADTEAFF
TGTGCCAGCAGCCGGACAGGGGGCGCGGACACTGAAGCTTTCTTT
>.|TRBV4-2|TRBJ1-2|.
CASSQGAGEDYGYTF
TGTGCCAGCAGCCAAGGGGCAGGGGAGGACTATGGCTACACCTTC
>.|TRBV7-2|TRBJ2-4|TRBD2
CASSSLSGTRSNIQYF
TGTGCCAGCAGCTCCCTCTCCGGGACTAGGTCTAACATTCAGTACTTC
>once|TRBV27|TRBJ2-1|TRBD2
CASSLTSGGVNEQFF
TGTGCCAGCAGTTTAACTAGCGGGGGGGTCAATGAGCAGTTCTTC
>.|TRBV6-6|TRBJ2-5|.
CASTSRPEETQYF
TGTGCCAGCACATCAAGGCCAGAAGAGACCCAGTACTTC
>once|TRBV11-2|TRBJ2-7|TRBD2
CASSSLPGVAGVLYEQYF
TGTGCCAGCAGCTCACTACCGGGAGTAGCGGGAGTCCTCTACGAGCAGTACTTC
>.|TRBV5-5|TRBJ2-7|.
CASSWQAAPYEQYF
TGTGCCAGCAGCTGGCAAGCGGCACCCTACGAGCAGTACTTC
>.|TRBV7-8|TRBJ2-1|.
CASSLNWDPAFEQFF
TGTGCCAGCAGCTTAAATTGGGACCCCGCATTTGAGCAGTTCTTC
>.|TRBV7-8|TRBJ2-1|.
CASSFKLPSSYNEQFF
TGTGCCAGCAGCTTTAAACTCCCTAGCTCCTACAATGAGCAGTTCTTC
>.|TRBV6-6|TRBJ2-6|TRBD1
CASTGASGANVLTF
TGTGCCTCCACAGGGGCCTCTGGGGCCAACGTCCTGACTTTC
>.|TRBV2|TRBJ1-1|.
CASSQAGKNTEAFF
TGTGCCAGCAGCCAGGCAGGGAAGAACACTGAAGCTTTCTTT
>.|TRBV5-1|TRBJ2-3|.
CASSTYSSTDTQYF
TGCGCCAGCAGCACCTACAGCAGCACAGATACGCAGTATTTT
>.|TRBV7-2|TRBJ2-7|TRBD1
CASSSQGQLSYEQYF
TGTGCCAGCAGCTCCCAGGGACAGCTCTCCTACGAGCAGTACTTC
>.|TRBV5-1|TRBJ2-7|TRBD2
CASSRGTSGISYEQYF
TGCGCCAGCAGCAGGGGGACTAGCGGGATATCCTACGAGCAGTACTTC
>.|TRBV27|TRBJ1-4|.
CASSLSQGEKLFF
TGTGCCAGCAGTTTATCACAGGGTGAAAAACTGTTTTTT
>.|TRBV5-1|TRBJ2-7|.
CASSSTGKVYEQYF
TGCGCCAGCAGCTCCACAGGGAAGGTCTACGAGCAGTACTTC
>.|TRBV9|TRBJ1-1|TRBD1
CASSVDEGAGTEAFF
TGTGCCAGCAGCGTAGATGAGGGGGCCGGCACTGAAGCTTTCTTT
>.|TRBV29-1|TRBJ2-2|TRBD2
CSGAGDYNTGELFF
TGCAGCGGCGCGGGGGACTACAACACCGGGGAGCTGTTTTTT
>.|TRBV27|TRBJ1-1|TRBD1
CASSLTGENTEAFF
TGTGCCAGCAGTTTGACAGGGGAGAACACTGAAGCTTTCTTT
>once|TRBV27|TRBJ2-7|.
CASSLRGPGHGRGEQYF
TGTGCCAGCAGTCTTAGGGGCCCGGGACACGGACGAGGGGAGCAGTACTTC
>.|TRBV2|TRBJ2-5|.
CASLTHETQYF
TGTGCCAGCTTAACCCACGAGACCCAGTACTTC
>.|TRBV19|TRBJ2-7|.
CASGYPLTEQYF
TGTGCCTCAGGGTATCCCTTGACCGAGCAGTACTTC
>.|TRBV6-5|TRBJ2-7|TRBD1
CASRDRARVGEQYF
TGTGCCAGCAGAGACAGGGCACGGGTCGGCGAGCAGTACTTC
>.|TRBV28|TRBJ2-2|.
CASSLYGGNTGELFF
TGTGCCAGCAGTTTATATGGGGGGAACACCGGGGAGCTGTTTTTT
>.|TRBV19|TRBJ1-2|.
CASSATWLGNYGYTF
TGTGCCAGTAGTGCTACCTGGCTCGGCAACTATGGCTACACCTTC